These T cell receptor beta chains were read from a single sample in a study of OX40 agonist ivuxolimab in advanced cancers. Generated by immunoSEQ multiplex PCR, the TCRdb table keeps only in-frame clones and is missing some. The sample has 90,000 to 100,000 clones, around 90% seen once; the top ten hold under 0.55%. Sequencing was performed on CD4+ or CD8+ T cells sorted from blood, taken in a trial of the OX40 agonist ivuxolimab. Receptors originate from an adult with an advanced solid tumor such as melanoma, head and neck, liver or kidney cancer. CDR3s include the opening cysteine and the closing phenylalanine or tryptophan. A D gene is named only where the DNA matches it firmly. Expanded clones get a size class; other rows say once, few or many, or leave the size out.

J gene,D gene,V gene,clone size,CDR3 protein,CDR3 DNA
TRBJ2-7,.,TRBV2,.,CASRDSPYEQYF,TGTGCCAGCAGGGACAGCCCCTACGAGCAGTACTTC
TRBJ1-1,.,TRBV7-3,few,CASVGARYTEAFF,TGTGCCAGCGTGGGGGCAAGGTACACTGAAGCTTTCTTT
TRBJ1-1,.,TRBV5-1,.,CASSLNAPSANTEAFF,TGCGCCAGCAGCTTAAACGCTCCGAGTGCGAACACTGAAGCTTTCTTT
TRBJ1-1,.,TRBV27,once,CASSFRGLNTEAFF,TGTGCCAGCAGTTTCAGGGGTCTGAACACTGAAGCTTTCTTT
TRBJ2-3,.,TRBV5-8,.,CASSLQWAFTDTQYF,TGTGCCAGCAGCTTACAGTGGGCCTTCACCGATACGCAGTATTTT
TRBJ1-1,.,TRBV4-2,.,CASSQSSLNTEAFF,TGTGCCAGCAGCCAATCTAGTCTGAACACTGAAGCTTTCTTT
TRBJ2-3,.,TRBV6-1,once,CASIASTDTQYF,TGTGCCAGCATTGCGAGCACAGATACGCAGTATTTT
TRBJ2-3,.,TRBV4-1,.,CASSPIGQNTDTQYF,TGCGCCAGCAGCCCCATCGGACAGAACACAGATACGCAGTATTTT
TRBJ2-7,TRBD2,TRBV7-2,.,CASSLGTRISYEQYF,TGTGCCAGCAGCTTGGGGACTAGAATTTCCTACGAGCAGTACTTC
TRBJ1-5,.,TRBV2,few,CASVGGGVNGNQPQHF,TGTGCCAGCGTGGGGGGTGGGGTGAATGGCAATCAGCCCCAGCATTTT
TRBJ2-7,.,TRBV9,.,CASSASDGFSYEQYF,TGTGCCAGCAGCGCTTCGGACGGGTTTTCCTACGAGCAGTACTTC
TRBJ1-4,.,TRBV10-1,.,CAQKEGTEKLFF,TGCGCCCAGAAGGAGGGTACGGAAAAACTGTTTTTT
TRBJ1-2,TRBD1,TRBV11-3,.,CASSAHRGRNKNYGYTF,TGTGCCAGCAGCGCCCACAGGGGGCGGAATAAAAACTATGGCTACACCTTC
TRBJ1-1,.,TRBV2,.,CASNRGLNTEAFF,TGTGCCAGCAATAGGGGCTTGAACACTGAAGCTTTCTTT
TRBJ1-2,.,TRBV5-1,.,CASSLREGDGYTF,TGCGCCAGCAGCCTCCGGGAGGGCGATGGCTACACCTTC
TRBJ2-2,.,TRBV18,.,CASSSDSGTGELFF,TGTGCCAGCTCATCGGACTCGGGCACCGGGGAGCTGTTTTTT
TRBJ1-2,.,TRBV27,.,CASSLRVGGDYGYTF,TGTGCCAGCAGCCTTAGGGTGGGGGGGGACTATGGCTACACCTTC
TRBJ2-5,TRBD2,TRBV2,.,CASIGLVGDQETQYF,TGTGCCAGCATCGGACTAGTGGGGGATCAAGAGACCCAGTACTTC
TRBJ2-7,.,TRBV21-1,.,CASSMCGFYEQYF,TGTGCCAGCAGCATGTGCGGGTTCTACGAGCAGTACTTC
TRBJ2-3,.,TRBV7-2,once,CASSMGPSGDTQYF,TGTGCCAGCAGCATGGGACCTTCTGGAGATACGCAGTATTTT
TRBJ1-1,.,TRBV7-2,.,CASSPDWGEAFF,TGTGCCAGCAGCCCCGACTGGGGCGAAGCTTTCTTT
TRBJ1-5,.,TRBV6-1,once,CASSEGGGGQPQHF,TGTGCCAGCAGTGAAGGGGGTGGGGGCCAGCCCCAGCATTTT
TRBJ1-2,.,TRBV9,.,CASSVDSLNGYTF,TGTGCCAGCAGCGTAGATAGTCTCAATGGCTACACCTTC
TRBJ1-2,.,TRBV2,.,CASGDIYGYTF,TGTGCCAGCGGTGACATCTATGGCTACACCTTC
TRBJ2-5,.,TRBV11-3,.,CASSSYREPETQYF,TGTGCCAGCAGCTCATACAGGGAGCCAGAGACCCAGTACTTC
TRBJ2-5,.,TRBV5-4,.,CASSLATSEETQYF,TGTGCCAGCAGCTTGGCCACGTCAGAAGAGACCCAGTACTTC
TRBJ1-2,.,TRBV29-1,.,CSVDEGAGYTF,TGCAGCGTTGATGAAGGGGCTGGCTACACCTTC
TRBJ2-3,.,TRBV5-1,.,CASSSTAGGADTQYF,TGCGCCAGCAGCTCCACAGCGGGTGGGGCAGATACGCAGTATTTT
TRBJ1-1,TRBD1,TRBV6-5,.,CASSRQGAEAFF,TGTGCCAGCAGCAGACAGGGCGCTGAAGCTTTCTTT
TRBJ2-5,.,TRBV14,few,CASSWGPPGTQYF,TGTGCCAGCAGCTGGGGTCCCCCCGGGACCCAGTACTTC
TRBJ2-2,.,TRBV5-1,.,CASKANTGELFF,TGCGCCAGCAAGGCGAACACCGGGGAGCTGTTTTTT
TRBJ2-1,.,TRBV5-5,.,CASIFTGTLYNEQFF,TGTGCCAGCATTTTCACAGGGACCTTATACAATGAGCAGTTCTTC
TRBJ2-7,TRBD2,TRBV4-1,.,CASSPKLAGAHEQYF,TGCGCCAGCAGCCCAAAACTAGCGGGGGCACACGAGCAGTACTTC
TRBJ2-1,.,TRBV6-6,.,CAVRETSYNEQFF,TGTGCCGTCCGAGAGACCTCCTACAATGAGCAGTTCTTC
TRBJ2-7,.,TRBV6-6,.,CASSSTREGEQYF,TGTGCCAGCAGTTCGACTAGGGAAGGGGAGCAGTACTTC
TRBJ1-3,TRBD1,TRBV2,.,CASGGGTGLFSGNTIYF,TGTGCCAGCGGGGGGGGGACAGGCCTTTTCTCTGGAAACACCATATATTTT
TRBJ1-2,.,TRBV5-1,.,CASSLVSYQNYGYTF,TGCGCCAGCAGCTTGGTTTCGTATCAAAACTATGGCTACACCTTC
TRBJ2-3,.,TRBV7-2,.,CASSLMVVGGDTQYF,TGTGCCAGCAGCTTAATGGTAGTGGGGGGTGATACGCAGTATTTT
TRBJ2-2,.,TRBV9,once,CASSVAPGTNTGELFF,TGTGCCAGCAGCGTAGCCCCAGGTACGAACACCGGGGAGCTGTTTTTT
TRBJ2-1,.,TRBV19,.,CASSTQKWTEQFF,TGTGCCAGTAGTACCCAAAAATGGACTGAGCAGTTCTTC
TRBJ2-5,TRBD1,TRBV5-6,.,CASSRLGTGGRGETQYF,TGTGCCAGCAGCCGACTGGGGACAGGGGGCCGCGGAGAGACCCAGTACTTC
TRBJ1-2,TRBD1,TRBV5-5,once,CASSRGTAFNYGYTF,TGTGCCAGCAGCCGGGGGACAGCGTTTAACTATGGCTACACCTTC
TRBJ2-2,.,TRBV18,.,CASSPYQDGRGELFF,TGTGCCAGCTCACCATACCAGGACGGACGAGGGGAGCTGTTTTTT
TRBJ1-3,.,TRBV5-1,.,CASSLVGESGNTIYF,TGCGCCAGCAGCTTGGTAGGAGAATCTGGAAACACCATATATTTT
TRBJ2-3,TRBD2,TRBV28,.,CASRNEPRTSGFADTQYF,TGTGCCAGCAGAAACGAACCGCGGACTAGTGGTTTTGCAGATACGCAGTATTTT
TRBJ2-2,.,TRBV5-1,.,CASSPDRSNTGELFF,TGCGCCAGCAGTCCTGACAGATCGAACACCGGGGAGCTGTTTTTT
TRBJ2-7,TRBD2,TRBV7-2,.,CASSPQGRGASYEQYF,TGTGCCAGCAGCCCCCAAGGGCGGGGGGCCTCCTACGAGCAGTACTTC
TRBJ1-2,.,TRBV5-1,few,CASSSGINYGYTF,TGCGCCAGCAGCTCGGGGATAAACTATGGCTACACCTTC
TRBJ1-5,.,TRBV5-8,.,CASRGEGPSNQPQHF,TGTGCCAGCAGGGGAGAGGGGCCTAGCAATCAGCCCCAGCATTTT
TRBJ1-3,TRBD1,TRBV9,.,CASSAWDSGNTIYF,TGTGCCAGCAGCGCCTGGGACAGTGGAAACACCATATATTTT
TRBJ2-2,.,TRBV10-3,.,CAISPKGGKQLAGELFF,TGTGCCATCAGCCCGAAGGGGGGGAAGCAGTTAGCCGGGGAGCTGTTTTTT
TRBJ1-5,TRBD1,TRBV6-5,.,CASSAGTGSNQPQHF,TGTGCCAGCAGTGCCGGGACAGGGAGCAATCAGCCCCAGCATTTT
TRBJ2-7,.,TRBV7-2,.,CASSSGIYEQYF,TGTGCCAGCAGCTCGGGAATCTACGAGCAGTACTTC
TRBJ2-7,.,TRBV11-2,.,CASSLLIDEQYF,TGTGCCAGCAGCCTCTTAATCGACGAGCAGTACTTC
TRBJ1-1,.,TRBV28,few,CASFRSQGKGTEAFF,TGTGCCAGCTTTCGATCTCAGGGGAAGGGGACTGAAGCTTTCTTT
TRBJ2-3,.,TRBV18,.,CASSPTGSVPLSTDTQYF,TGTGCCAGCTCACCCACAGGGAGCGTCCCTCTAAGCACAGATACGCAGTATTTT
TRBJ1-2,.,TRBV2,.,CASSQEYGYTF,TGTGCCAGCTCCCAAGAATATGGCTACACCTTC